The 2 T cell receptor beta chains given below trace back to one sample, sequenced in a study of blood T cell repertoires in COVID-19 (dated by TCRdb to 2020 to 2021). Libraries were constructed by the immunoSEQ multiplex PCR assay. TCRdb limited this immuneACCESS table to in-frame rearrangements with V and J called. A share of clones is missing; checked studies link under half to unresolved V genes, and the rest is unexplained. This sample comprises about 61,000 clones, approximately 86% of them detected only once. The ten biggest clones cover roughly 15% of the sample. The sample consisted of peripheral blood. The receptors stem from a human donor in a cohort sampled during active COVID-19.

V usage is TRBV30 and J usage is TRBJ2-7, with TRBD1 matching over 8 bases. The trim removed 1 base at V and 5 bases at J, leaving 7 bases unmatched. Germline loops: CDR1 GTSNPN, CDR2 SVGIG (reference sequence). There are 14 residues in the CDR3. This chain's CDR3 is CAWSGTGSSHEQYF. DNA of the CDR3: TGTGCCTGGAGTGGGACAGGGAGCAGCCACGAGCAGTACTTC.

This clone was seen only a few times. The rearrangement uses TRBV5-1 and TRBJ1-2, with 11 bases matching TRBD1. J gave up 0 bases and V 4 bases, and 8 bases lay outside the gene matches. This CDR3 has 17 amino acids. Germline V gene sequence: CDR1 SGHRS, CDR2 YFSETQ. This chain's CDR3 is CASSPRTGGIANYGYTF. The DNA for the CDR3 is TGCGCCAGCAGCCCCCGGACAGGGGGCATAGCTAACTATGGCTACACCTTC.